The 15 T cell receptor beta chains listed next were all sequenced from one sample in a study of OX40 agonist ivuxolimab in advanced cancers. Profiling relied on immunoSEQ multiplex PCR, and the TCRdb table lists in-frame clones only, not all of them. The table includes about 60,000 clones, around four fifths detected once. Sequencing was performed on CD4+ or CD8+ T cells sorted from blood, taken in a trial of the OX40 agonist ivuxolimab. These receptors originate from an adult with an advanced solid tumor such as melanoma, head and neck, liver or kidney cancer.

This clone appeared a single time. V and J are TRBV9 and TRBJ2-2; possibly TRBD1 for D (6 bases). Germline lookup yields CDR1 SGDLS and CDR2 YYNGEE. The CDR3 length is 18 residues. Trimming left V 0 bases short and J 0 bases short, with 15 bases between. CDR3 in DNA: TGTGCCAGCAGCGTAGATTACAGGGTCAGCCCGAACACCGGGGAGCTGTTTTTT. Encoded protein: CASSVDYRVSPNTGELFF.

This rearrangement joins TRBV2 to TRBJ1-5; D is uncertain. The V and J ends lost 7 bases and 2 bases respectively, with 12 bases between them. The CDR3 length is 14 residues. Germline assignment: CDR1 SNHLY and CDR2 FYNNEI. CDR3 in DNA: TGTGCCAGCACAGCGAGTGGTGGCAATCAGCCCCAGCATTTT. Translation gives CASTASGGNQPQHF.

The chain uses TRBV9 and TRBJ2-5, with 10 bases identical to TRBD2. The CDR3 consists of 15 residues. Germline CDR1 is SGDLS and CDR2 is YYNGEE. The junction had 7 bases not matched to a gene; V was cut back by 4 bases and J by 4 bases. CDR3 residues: CASSNSGGRGETQYF. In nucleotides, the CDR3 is TGTGCCAGCAGCAATAGCGGGGGGAGGGGAGAGACCCAGTACTTC.

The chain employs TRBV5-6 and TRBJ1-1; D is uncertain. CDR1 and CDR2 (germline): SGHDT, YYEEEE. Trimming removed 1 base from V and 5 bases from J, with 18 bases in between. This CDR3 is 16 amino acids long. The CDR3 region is CASSLYLATLQTEAFF. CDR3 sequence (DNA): TGTGCCAGCAGCTTGTATTTGGCGACCTTACAGACTGAAGCTTTCTTT.

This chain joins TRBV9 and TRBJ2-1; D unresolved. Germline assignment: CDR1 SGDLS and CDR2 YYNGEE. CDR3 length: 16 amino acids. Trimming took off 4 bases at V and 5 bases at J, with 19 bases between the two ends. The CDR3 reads CASSPPWAGRNNEQFF. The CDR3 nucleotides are TGTGCCAGCAGCCCCCCTTGGGCAGGCCGAAACAATGAGCAGTTCTTC.

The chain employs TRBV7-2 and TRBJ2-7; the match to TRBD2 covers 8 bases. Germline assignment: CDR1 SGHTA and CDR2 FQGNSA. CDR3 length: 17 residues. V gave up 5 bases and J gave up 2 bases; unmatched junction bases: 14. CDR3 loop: CASSPQRGKVLPYEQYF. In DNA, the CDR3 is TGTGCCAGCAGCCCGCAGCGGGGGAAGGTCCTTCCCTACGAGCAGTACTTC.

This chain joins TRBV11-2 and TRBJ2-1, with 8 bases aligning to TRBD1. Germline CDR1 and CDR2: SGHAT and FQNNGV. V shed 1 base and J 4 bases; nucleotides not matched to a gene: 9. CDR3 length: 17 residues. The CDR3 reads CASSLGQGAPTYNEQFF. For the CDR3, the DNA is TGTGCCAGCAGCTTAGGCCAGGGGGCTCCCACTTACAATGAGCAGTTCTTC. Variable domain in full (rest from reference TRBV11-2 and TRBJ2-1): EAGVAQSPRYKIIEKRQSVAFWCNPISGHATLYWYQQILGQGPKLLIQFQNNGVVDDSQLPKDRFSAERLKGVDSTLKIQPAKLEDSAVYLCASSLGQGAPTYNEQFFGPGTRLTVL.

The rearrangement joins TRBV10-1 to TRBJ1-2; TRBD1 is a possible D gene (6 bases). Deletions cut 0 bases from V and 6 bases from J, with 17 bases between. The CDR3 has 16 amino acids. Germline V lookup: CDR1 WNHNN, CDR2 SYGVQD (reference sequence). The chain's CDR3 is CASSESEITGLHGYTF. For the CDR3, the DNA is TGCGCCAGCAGTGAGTCCGAGATTACAGGGCTCCATGGCTACACCTTC.

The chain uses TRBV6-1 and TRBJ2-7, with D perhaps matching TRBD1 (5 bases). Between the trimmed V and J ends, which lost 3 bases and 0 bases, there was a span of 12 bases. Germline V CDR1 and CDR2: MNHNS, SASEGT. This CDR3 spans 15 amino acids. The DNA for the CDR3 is TGTGCCAGCAGTGATTCCAGGACAACCTCCTACGAGCAGTACTTC. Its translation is CASSDSRTTSYEQYF.

The CDR3 DNA sequence: TGTGCCAGCAGCCCATCTTGGGGGACCGGGGAGCTGTTTTTT. This translates into CASSPSWGTGELFF. The chain joins TRBV7-6 to TRBJ2-2; possibly TRBD1 or TRBD2 for D (5 bases each). The CDR3 spans 14 residues. Per germline, CDR1 SGHVS and CDR2 FNYEAQ. Trimming stripped 5 bases from V and 5 bases from J, with 12 bases between.

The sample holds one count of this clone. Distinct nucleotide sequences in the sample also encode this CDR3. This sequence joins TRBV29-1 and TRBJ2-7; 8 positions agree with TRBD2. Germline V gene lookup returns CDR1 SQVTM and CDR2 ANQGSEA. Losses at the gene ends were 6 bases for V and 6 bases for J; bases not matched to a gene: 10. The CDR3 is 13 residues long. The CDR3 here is CSVPGLVVSEQYF. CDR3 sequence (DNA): TGCAGCGTCCCGGGACTAGTAGTCTCCGAGCAGTACTTC.

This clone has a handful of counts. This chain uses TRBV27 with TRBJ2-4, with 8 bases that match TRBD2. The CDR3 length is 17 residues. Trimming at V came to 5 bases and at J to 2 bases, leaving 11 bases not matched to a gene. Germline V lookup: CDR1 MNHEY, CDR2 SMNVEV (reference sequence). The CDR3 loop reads CASSPLGSGSPKNIQYF. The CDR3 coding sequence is TGTGCCAGCAGTCCCCTGGGGAGCGGGAGTCCCAAAAACATTCAGTACTTC.

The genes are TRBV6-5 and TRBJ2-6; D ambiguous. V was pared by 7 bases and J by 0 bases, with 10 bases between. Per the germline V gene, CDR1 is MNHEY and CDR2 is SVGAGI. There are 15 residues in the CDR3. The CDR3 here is CASTKDRSGANVLTF. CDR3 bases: TGTGCCAGCACCAAGGACCGCTCTGGGGCCAACGTCCTGACTTTC.

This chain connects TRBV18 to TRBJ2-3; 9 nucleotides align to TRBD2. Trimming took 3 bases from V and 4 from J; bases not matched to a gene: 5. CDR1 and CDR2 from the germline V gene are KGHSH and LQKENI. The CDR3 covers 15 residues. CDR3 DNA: TGTGCCAGCTCACCGATTAGCGGGAGCCCAGATACGCAGTATTTT. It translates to CASSPISGSPDTQYF.

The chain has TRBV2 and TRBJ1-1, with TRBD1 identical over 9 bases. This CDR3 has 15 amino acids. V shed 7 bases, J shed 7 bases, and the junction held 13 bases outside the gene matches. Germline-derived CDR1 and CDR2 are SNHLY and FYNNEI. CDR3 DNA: TGTGCCAGCAACCGACAGGGGGTGCAAGGGGGTGAAGCTTTCTTT. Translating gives CASNRQGVQGGEAFF.